The rows below give T cell receptor beta chains drawn from one sample of a study of breast tumors, draining lymph nodes, adjacent tissues. In TCRdb, the multiplex PCR reads were re-called with MiXCR into one record per CDR3 protein. The sample contains approximately 150,000 distinct CDR3 sequences, approximately 33% of which appear only once. The specimen was axillary lymph node tissue. All receptors come from a female donor with breast cancer. Some clones in this sample may be carry-over from other donors' samples. Each CDR3 is given with its conserved first and last residue. D genes are given only for firm matches. Rows may omit the clone size; those that give it use once, few, many or a size class.

13	many	TRBD1	TRBJ1-2	TRBV5-6	TGTGCCAGCAGCCAGGACAGGGCAACTACCTACACCTTC	CASSQDRATTYTF
14	.	TRBD1	TRBJ2-2	TRBV29-1	TGCAGCGCCGAAGCAGGGGGTATGGACGGGGAGCTGTTTTTT	CSAEAGGMDGELFF
14	many	TRBD1	TRBJ1-5	TRBV18	TGTGCCAGCTCCATACAGGGGAAAGATCAGCCCCAGCATTTT	CASSIQGKDQPQHF
18	.	.	TRBJ2-1	TRBV27	TGTGCCAGCAGTTTTGAAACTGGGCGGCCTAGCTCCTACAATGAGCAGCTCTTC	CASSFETGRPSSYNEQLF
15	many	TRBD1	TRBJ1-2	TRBV19	TGTGCCAGTAGTATAGATTCAACAGGGGGATATGGCTACACCTTC	CASSIDSTGGYGYTF
11	many	.	TRBJ2-2	TRBV7-9	TGTGCTGCAGGACTCACCGGGGAGCTGTTTTTT	CAAGLTGELFF
14	many	.	TRBJ2-1	TRBV29-1	TGCAGCGGAGCTCCCCGCGGGGTCTACAATGAGCAGTTCTTC	CSGAPRGVYNEQFF
16	many	TRBD1	TRBJ1-6	TRBV7-9	TGTGCCAGCAGCAAAGGACAGGGGTTGGGTAATTCACCCCTCCACTTT	CASSKGQGLGNSPLHF
12	.	TRBD1	TRBJ2-5	TRBV6-5	TGTGCCAGCAGGGGGACAGGGGAGACCCAGTACTTC	CASRGTGETQYF
15	many	TRBD1	TRBJ2-1	TRBV7-3	TGTGCCAGCAGACCCAGCGGGACAGGGGACAATGAGCAGTTCTTC	CASRPSGTGDNEQFF
14	.	.	TRBJ2-3	TRBV4-3	TGCGCCAGCAGCCAAGATAGGGGGACAGATACGCAGTATTTT	CASSQDRGTDTQYF
10	many	.	TRBJ1-2	TRBV28	TGTGCCAGCAGGAGGCTGGGCTACACCTTC	CASRRLGYTF
14	.	.	TRBJ2-7	TRBV19	TGCGCCAGTAGTTTCGCCCGGGAGACCTACGAGCAGTACTTC	CASSFARETYEQYF
13	few	.	TRBJ1-5	TRBV20-1	TGCAGTGCTAGGTCACAGACCAATCAGCCCCAGCATTTT	CSARSQTNQPQHF
15	.	.	TRBJ2-1	TRBV5-4	TGTGCCAGCAGCACCGGACCAGCGGCCTACGATGAGCAGTTCTTC	CASSTGPAAYDEQFF
14	many	.	TRBJ2-1	TRBV29-1	TGCAGCGTTGAAGATCCAGCGGGCTGGAATGAGCAGTTCTTC	CSVEDPAGWNEQFF
13	few	.	TRBJ1-1	TRBV18	TGTGCCAGCTCACCAAGGGTGAACACTGAAGCTTTCTTT	CASSPRVNTEAFF
16	.	.	TRBJ1-4	TRBV6-5	TGTGCCAGCAGTCACCCCGGTGGCAGAAGTAATGAAAAACTGTTTTTT	CASSHPGGRSNEKLFF
11	many	.	TRBJ1-2	TRBV5-1	TGCGCCAGCAGAGGGAACTATGGCTACACCTTC	CASRGNYGYTF
14	many	.	TRBJ1-6	TRBV7-2	TGTGCCAGCAGCCTCCAAGCCGCCGGTTCACCCCTCCACTTT	CASSLQAAGSPLHF
13	.	.	TRBJ2-3	TRBV20-1	TGCAGTGCGGCTTCCGGGACGCCAGATGTGCAGTATTTT	CSAASGTPDVQYF
15	many	.	TRBJ2-5	TRBV7-9	TGTGCCAGCAGCCCGGGGGGCATCCTCCAAGAGACCCAGTACTTC	CASSPGGILQETQYF
14	many	.	TRBJ2-3	TRBV27	TGTGCCAGCAGTATGACGCGGTTTGCAGATACGCAGTATTTT	CASSMTRFADTQYF
14	many	TRBD1	TRBJ1-4	TRBV5-6	TGTGCCAGCAGCCTGGGACAGGATCCGGAAAAACTGTTTTTT	CASSLGQDPEKLFF
15	.	TRBD1	TRBJ1-1	TRBV4-2	TGTGCCAGCAGCCAACCGGACAGGGTGAACACTGAAGCTTTCTTT	CASSQPDRVNTEAFF
15	many	TRBD1	TRBJ1-2	TRBV19	TGTGCCAGTACCACAGGGGGGGGACAGACTCTCCGCTACACCTTC	CASTTGGGQTLRYTF
17	many	.	TRBJ2-3	TRBV28	TGTGCCAGCATCTCCTCCGTGTGGCTAGCGCCGACAGATACGCAGTATTTT	CASISSVWLAPTDTQYF
13	few	.	TRBJ1-6	TRBV19	TGTGCCAGTAGTACCGGCCTGGAAGCGCCCCTCCACTTT	CASSTGLEAPLHF
17	many	.	TRBJ1-5	TRBV6-1	TGTGCCAGCAGTGAATATCGGGGAGGGGAGGGCGATCAGCCCCAGCATTTT	CASSEYRGGEGDQPQHF
15	many	TRBD1	TRBJ2-5	TRBV5-1	TGCGCCAGCAGCACGGAGACAGGGGGCCTAGAGACCCAGTACTTC	CASSTETGGLETQYF
17	.	.	TRBJ1-2	TRBV6-6	TGTGCCAGCAGTCACCAGGAGGCCAGGCCTGGGAACTATGGCTACACCTTC	CASSHQEARPGNYGYTF
13	.	TRBD2	TRBJ2-4	TRBV28	TGTGCCAGCAGTTTCGCGGGGAGGGACATTCAGTACTTC	CASSFAGRDIQYF
16	.	TRBD1	TRBJ2-7	TRBV2	TGTGCCAGCAGTGCCGGACAGGGGGTGGATACTAGCGAGCAGTACTTC	CASSAGQGVDTSEQYF
15	many	TRBD2	TRBJ2-2	TRBV20-1	TGCAGTGCGAAGCGAGCGGGAGAGGACACCGGGGAGCTGTTTTTT	CSAKRAGEDTGELFF
13	.	.	TRBJ2-7	TRBV6-1	TGCGCCAGCAGTCCGACATGGAGGTACGAGCAGTACTTC	CASSPTWRYEQYF
13	many	.	TRBJ2-7	TRBV28	TGTGCCAGCAATGGGGGGATAACGGGCGAGCAGTACTTC	CASNGGITGEQYF
17	many	.	TRBJ1-5	TRBV6-6	TGTGCCAGCAGTGAGATCAGGGCAGGGGACGGCAATCAGCCCCAGCATTTT	CASSEIRAGDGNQPQHF